The 24 T cell receptor beta chains below were found in one sample sequenced in a study of T cell responses to AZD1222 COVID-19 vaccine. Method: immunoSEQ multiplex PCR; TCRdb's copy keeps in-frame clones and lacks some. The table has about 160,000 clones, 75% to 95% seen once; the top ten hold about 4.4%. The sequencing used peripheral blood, collected on day 0 of AZD1222 vaccination. All receptors come from an adult in good health.

This clone was recorded only once. The chain has TRBV6-2 or TRBV6-3 and TRBJ2-7; D is unclear. V was cut by 2 bases and J by 3 bases, with 8 bases left in between. Germline V gene lookup returns CDR1 MNHEY and CDR2 SVGEGT. The CDR3 runs to 13 residues. The CDR3 DNA follows: TGTGCCAGCAGTTACGGCGAACGCTACGAGCAGTACTTC. It is translated as CASSYGERYEQYF.

This clone showed up just once. The chain couples TRBV10-2 to TRBJ2-7; D not certain. Germline CDR1 reads WSHSY; CDR2 reads SAAADI. Between the trimmed V and J ends, which lost 5 bases and 2 bases, there was a span of 10 bases. The CDR3 loop spans 13 amino acids. The CDR3 coding sequence is TGCGCCAGCAGTAACGCCCTTCCCTACGAGCAGTACTTC. Translated, it gives CASSNALPYEQYF.

The chain employs TRBV19 and TRBJ1-1; D not certain. The length of the CDR3 is 14 residues. V dropped 4 bases and J dropped 1 base, with 10 bases sitting between them. The germline gives CDR1 LNHDA, CDR2 SQIVND (reference sequence). The CDR3 DNA sequence: TGTGCCAGTAGTAATAGGGTTGGGAACACTGAAGCTTTCTTT. The encoded protein is CASSNRVGNTEAFF. Together with reference TRBV19 and TRBJ1-1, the CDR3 gives the full variable domain: DGGITQSPKYLFRKEGQNVTLSCEQNLNHDAMYWYRQDPGQGLRLIYYSQIVNDFQKGDIAEGYSVSREKKESFPLTVTSAQKNPTAFYLCASSNRVGNTEAFFGQGTRLTVV.

This clone was picked up one time. V is TRBV4-2 and J is TRBJ2-7; D assignment may be TRBD1 or TRBD2 (7 bases each). CDR1 is LGHNA, CDR2 YNFKEQ, per germline. This CDR3 contains 18 residues. The V end lost 2 bases, the J end lost 2 bases, and 22 bases lay between the germline ends. The CDR3 sequence: CASSQPGGGQRLTYEQYF. In DNA, the CDR3 is TGTGCCAGCAGCCAACCAGGGGGGGGGCAGAGACTTACCTACGAGCAGTACTTC.

This clone was picked up a small number of times. The rearrangement uses TRBV2 and TRBJ1-1; TRBD1 is a possible D gene (5 bases). In germline, CDR1 is SNHLY, CDR2 FYNNEI. Trimming removed 5 bases at V and 4 bases at J, with 14 bases between. CDR3 length equals 14 residues. The chain's CDR3 is CASSRDGDGTEAFF. Here the CDR3 DNA reads TGTGCCAGCAGTAGGGACGGGGACGGCACTGAAGCTTTCTTT.

Here the CDR3 reads CASSLPAGREQYF. CDR3 bases: TGTGCCAGCAGTTTGCCTGCAGGGCGCGAGCAGTACTTC. The rearrangement links TRBV28 to TRBJ2-7, with D perhaps TRBD1 (5 bases). Deletions cut 3 bases from V and 6 bases from J, with 12 bases between. CDR1 and CDR2 from the germline V gene are MDHEN and SYDVKM. The CDR3 spans 13 residues.

The sample holds one count of this clone. J is TRBJ2-7 and V is TRBV7-9; no clear D. The germline V gene has CDR1 SEHNR and CDR2 FQNEAQ (reference sequence). V lost 5 bases to trimming and J lost 4 bases, with 12 bases between them. The CDR3 sequence is 13 residues long. CDR3 region: CASSQSEEYEQYF. Written as DNA, the CDR3 is TGTGCCAGCAGCCAGAGCGAGGAATACGAGCAGTACTTC. The full variable domain, completed using reference TRBV7-9 and TRBJ2-7, is DTGVSQNPRHKITKRGQNVTFRCDPISEHNRLYWYRQTLGQGPEFLTYFQNEAQLEKSRLLSDRFSAERPKGSFSTLEIQRTEQGDSAMYLCASSQSEEYEQYFGPGTRLTVT.

This clone has a handful of counts. The chain employs TRBV21-1 and TRBJ1-4; the table gives TRBD1 as D, unverified against the DNA. TRBV21-1 is a pseudogene locus. This CDR3 has 16 amino acids. The CDR3 here is CASRKKGRGQGEKLFF. DNA of the CDR3: TGTGCCAGCAGAAAAAAGGGCAGGGGGCAGGGGGAAAAACTGTTTTTT.

The chain joins TRBV11-1 to TRBJ2-7; D remains ambiguous. Trimming shortened V by 1 base and J by 2 bases, and 6 bases separated the two germline ends. This CDR3 region has 13 residues. Germline-derived CDR1 and CDR2 are SGHAT and FQDESV (reference sequence). The CDR3, as DNA: TGTGCCAGCAGCTTAGACGGCACCTACGAGCAGTACTTC. As protein: CASSLDGTYEQYF. Based on the CDR3 plus reference TRBV11-1 and TRBJ2-7, the full variable domain is EAEVAQSPRYKITEKSQAVAFWCDPISGHATLYWYRQILGQGPELLVQFQDESVVDDSQLPKDRFSAERLKGVDSTLKIQPAELGDSAMYLCASSLDGTYEQYFGPGTRLTVT.

V and J are TRBV7-3 and TRBJ2-5; D is unclear. CDR3 length equals 14 residues. The V end lost 5 bases, the J end lost 5 bases, and 15 bases lay between the germline ends. Germline V gene sequence: CDR1 SGHTA, CDR2 FQGTGA. Here the CDR3 reads CASSIGPDGETQYF. The CDR3, as DNA: TGTGCCAGCAGCATCGGACCCGACGGGGAGACCCAGTACTTC.

This clone was counted a single time. The chain recombines TRBV5-4 with TRBJ1-4, with D perhaps TRBD1 (6 bases). V was shortened by 1 base and J by 8 bases, with 18 bases between the two germline ends. This CDR3 has 16 amino acids. The germline V gene encodes CDR1 SGHNT and CDR2 YYREEE (reference sequence). As DNA, the CDR3 is TGTGCCAGCAGCTTGTTCGGAAGGGGGTCGGGGGAAAAACTGTTTTTT. It yields the protein CASSLFGRGSGEKLFF.

The V and J genes are TRBV28 and TRBJ1-5, with 11 bases that match TRBD1. The trim removed 8 bases at V and 1 base at J, leaving 7 bases unmatched. This CDR3 has 16 residues. From germline, CDR1 is MDHEN and CDR2 SYDVKM. CDR3 sequence: CASAGTGGISNQPQHF. DNA for the CDR3: TGTGCCAGCGCCGGGACAGGGGGAATCAGCAATCAGCCCCAGCATTTT.

The chain uses TRBV12-5 and TRBJ2-3; TRBD2 matches 9 bases. With 6 bases clipped from V and 0 bases from J, the junction kept 7 bases outside the gene matches. CDR3 length: 16 residues. The germline CDR1 and CDR2 sequences are LGHNT and FRNRAP. CDR3 sequence (DNA): TGTGCTAGTGGCCGCACTAGCGGGCCTAGCACAGATACGCAGTATTTT. Amino acid sequence: CASGRTSGPSTDTQYF.

CDR3 coding DNA: TGTGCCACCAGTGACCCGGGACAGGAGGACACCGGGGAGCTGTTTTTT. Translation gives CATSDPGQEDTGELFF. The chain links TRBV24-1 to TRBJ2-2; 8 nucleotides align to TRBD1. CDR1 is KGHDR and CDR2 is SFDVKD in the germline V gene. This CDR3 comprises 16 residues. Trimming at V came to 4 bases and at J to 3 bases, leaving 6 bases not matched to a gene.

The chain uses TRBV15 and TRBJ2-5, with 9 bases identical to TRBD1. Germline-derived CDR1 and CDR2 are LNHNV and YYDKDF (reference sequence). Trimming took 5 bases from V and 5 from J; bases not matched to a gene: 15. CDR3 length: 17 amino acids. The CDR3 here is CATSGQLSTGGMETQYF. The CDR3 DNA sequence: TGTGCCACCAGCGGACAACTCTCTACAGGGGGCATGGAGACCCAGTACTTC.

This chain connects TRBV6-5 to TRBJ2-3; D is undetermined. Germline CDR1 MNHEY, CDR2 SVGAGI. The CDR3 runs to 12 residues. V lost 7 bases, J lost 6 bases, and 11 bases lay in between. CDR3 loop: CASTLTYDTQYF. CDR3 nucleotides: TGTGCCAGCACCTTAACCTATGATACGCAGTATTTT.

The chain couples TRBV11-3 to TRBJ2-1, with a possible D match to TRBD2 (5 bases). V lost 4 bases and J lost 0, with 16 bases in between. The germline V gene encodes CDR1 SGHNT and CDR2 YENEEA. The CDR3 runs 17 residues. CDR3 in amino acids: CASSSGHGTSSYNEQFF. CDR3 sequence (DNA): TGTGCCAGCAGCTCGGGCCACGGCACTAGCTCCTACAATGAGCAGTTCTTC. Full variable domain (missing parts from reference TRBV11-3 and TRBJ2-1): EAGVVQSPRYKIIEKKQPVAFWCNPISGHNTLYWYLQNLGQGPELLIRYENEEAVDDSQLPKDRFSAERLKGVDSTLKIQPAELGDSAVYLCASSSGHGTSSYNEQFFGPGTRLTVL.

The V call is TRBV6-4, the J call TRBJ2-1; 10 bases line up with TRBD2. V shed 6 bases and J 5 bases; nucleotides not matched to a gene: 4. CDR1 and CDR2 from the germline V gene are MRHNA and SNTAGT. The CDR3 has 14 amino acids. The CDR3 here is CASSRGLADNEQFF. The CDR3 nucleotides are TGTGCCAGCAGCCGAGGACTAGCGGACAATGAGCAGTTCTTC.

The rearrangement uses TRBV6-5 and TRBJ2-3; D ambiguous. V lost 4 bases and J lost 0, with 2 bases in between. The CDR3 totals 12 residues. Germline V lookup: CDR1 MNHEY, CDR2 SVGAGI. The CDR3 loop is CASSLSTDTQYF. CDR3 coding DNA: TGTGCCAGCAGTTTAAGCACAGATACGCAGTATTTT.

The CDR3 DNA reads as TGTGCCAGCAGCCCCGGGAGCGAGCAGTACTTC. Protein sequence: CASSPGSEQYF. The chain combines TRBV5-4 with TRBJ2-7, with D possibly TRBD2 on 6 matching bases. V gave up 4 bases and J gave up 6 bases, with 8 bases separating them. The CDR3 has 11 residues. Per germline, CDR1 SGHNT and CDR2 YYREEE (reference sequence).

The rearrangement joins TRBV7-2 to TRBJ1-4; unclear D gene. The CDR3 consists of 13 residues. Looked up from germline, CDR1 is SGHTA and CDR2 is FQGNSA. The V gene lost 5 bases and the J gene lost 7 bases, with 11 bases spanning the gap. DNA for the CDR3: TGTGCCAGCAGCCTCCGGGCCTTTGAAAAACTGTTTTTT. Protein: CASSLRAFEKLFF.

This rearrangement joins TRBV19 to TRBJ1-5, with a weak D call TRBD1 (5 bases). The germline CDR1 and CDR2 sequences are LNHDA and SQIVND (reference sequence). This CDR3 is 13 amino acids long. V was trimmed by 5 bases and J by 7 bases, leaving 12 bases between them. CDR3 amino acids: CASSDRSDQPQHF. The DNA of the CDR3 is TGTGCCAGTAGTGACAGATCGGACCAGCCCCAGCATTTT. Looking up the rest from reference TRBV19 and TRBJ1-5 gives the full variable domain: DGGITQSPKYLFRKEGQNVTLSCEQNLNHDAMYWYRQDPGQGLRLIYYSQIVNDFQKGDIAEGYSVSREKKESFPLTVTSAQKNPTAFYLCASSDRSDQPQHFGDGTRLSIL.

The CDR3 sequence: CASSLARLAGGTDTQYF. The CDR3 DNA follows: TGCGCCAGCAGCTTGGCGAGACTAGCGGGGGGCACAGATACGCAGTATTTT. The rearrangement joins TRBV5-1 to TRBJ2-3; 12 bases line up with TRBD2. The V gene's germline CDR1 is SGHRS and CDR2 YFSETQ. V lost 0 bases to trimming and J lost 1 base; unmatched junction nucleotides: 3. CDR3 length: 17 residues.

The rearrangement links TRBV30 to TRBJ2-7; D perhaps matches TRBD1 (5 bases). Germline V gene lookup returns CDR1 GTSNPN and CDR2 SVGIG (reference sequence). The CDR3 spans 13 residues. The CDR3, as DNA: TGTGGCATATTACAGGCCCTCTCGGACGAGCAGTACTTC. The encoded protein is CGILQALSDEQYF.